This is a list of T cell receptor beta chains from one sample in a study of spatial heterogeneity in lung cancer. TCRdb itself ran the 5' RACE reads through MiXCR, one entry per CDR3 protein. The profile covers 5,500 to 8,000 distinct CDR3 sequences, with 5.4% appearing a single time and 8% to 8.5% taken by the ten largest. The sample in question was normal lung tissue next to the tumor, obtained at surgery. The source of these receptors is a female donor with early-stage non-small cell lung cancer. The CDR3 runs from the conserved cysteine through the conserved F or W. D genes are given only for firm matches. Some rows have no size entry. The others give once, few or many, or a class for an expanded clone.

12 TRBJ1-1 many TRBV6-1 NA TGTGCCAGCACGCCTCAACAGGGTTCGGCTTTCTTT CASTPQQGSAFF
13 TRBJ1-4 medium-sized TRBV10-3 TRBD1 TGTGCCATCTCCGGGACAGATAATGAAAAACTGTTTTTT CAISGTDNEKLFF
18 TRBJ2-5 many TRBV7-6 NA TGTGCCAGCAGCTTAGTACGGTCCGCGTTTGACTCGCAAGAGACCCAGTACTTC CASSLVRSAFDSQETQYF
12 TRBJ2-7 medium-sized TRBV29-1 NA TGCAGCGCTAACCAGGGAGGAGGAGAGCAGTACTTC CSANQGGGEQYF
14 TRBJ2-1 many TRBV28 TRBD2 TGTGCCAGCAGACGAGCGGGAGGGGTAAATGAGCAGTTCTTC CASRRAGGVNEQFF
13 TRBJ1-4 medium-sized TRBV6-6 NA TGTGCCAGCAGGGCGGGACCTAATGAAAAACTGTTTTTT CASRAGPNEKLFF
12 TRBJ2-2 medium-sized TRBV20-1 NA TGCAGTGCTGGCAGGGTCACCGGGGAGCTGTTTTTT CSAGRVTGELFF
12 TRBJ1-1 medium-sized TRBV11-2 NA TGTGCCAGCACCCTTGGGAACACTGAAGCTTTCTTT CASTLGNTEAFF
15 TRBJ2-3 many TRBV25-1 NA TGTGCCAGCAGTGACCAGGGGGACTTCACAGATACGCAGTATTTT CASSDQGDFTDTQYF
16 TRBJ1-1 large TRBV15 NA TGTGCCACCAGCAGAGGTCTAGCGGCTATGAACACTGAAGCTTTCTTT CATSRGLAAMNTEAFF
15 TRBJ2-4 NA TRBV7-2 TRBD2 TGTGCCAGCAGCCCAAGACTAGCGGGAAAAAACATTCAGTACTTC CASSPRLAGKNIQYF
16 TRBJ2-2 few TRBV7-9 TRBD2 TGTGCCAGCAGCTTAACAGCGGGAGGCTTCACCGGGGAGCTGTTTTTT CASSLTAGGFTGELFF
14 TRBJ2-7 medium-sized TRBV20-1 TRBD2 TGCAGTGCTCCTCTAGCGGGAGGGACCTACGAGCAGTACTTC CSAPLAGGTYEQYF
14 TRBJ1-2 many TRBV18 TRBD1 TGTGCCAGCTCACCCGAGGGACAGGGAACCGGCTACACCTTC CASSPEGQGTGYTF
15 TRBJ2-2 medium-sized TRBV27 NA TGTGCCAGCAGTACCAGGATAACGAACACCGGGGAGCTGTTTTTT CASSTRITNTGELFF
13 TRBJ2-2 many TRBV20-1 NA TGCAGTGCTAGGTTGGCGAACACCGGGGAGCTGTTTTTT CSARLANTGELFF
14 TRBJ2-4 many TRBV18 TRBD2 TGTGCCAGCTCGCCGGGACTATCCCAAAACATTCAGTACTTC CASSPGLSQNIQYF
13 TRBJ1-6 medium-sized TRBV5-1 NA TGCGCCTCCACGGACAGCCTAAATTCACCCCTCCACTTT CASTDSLNSPLHF